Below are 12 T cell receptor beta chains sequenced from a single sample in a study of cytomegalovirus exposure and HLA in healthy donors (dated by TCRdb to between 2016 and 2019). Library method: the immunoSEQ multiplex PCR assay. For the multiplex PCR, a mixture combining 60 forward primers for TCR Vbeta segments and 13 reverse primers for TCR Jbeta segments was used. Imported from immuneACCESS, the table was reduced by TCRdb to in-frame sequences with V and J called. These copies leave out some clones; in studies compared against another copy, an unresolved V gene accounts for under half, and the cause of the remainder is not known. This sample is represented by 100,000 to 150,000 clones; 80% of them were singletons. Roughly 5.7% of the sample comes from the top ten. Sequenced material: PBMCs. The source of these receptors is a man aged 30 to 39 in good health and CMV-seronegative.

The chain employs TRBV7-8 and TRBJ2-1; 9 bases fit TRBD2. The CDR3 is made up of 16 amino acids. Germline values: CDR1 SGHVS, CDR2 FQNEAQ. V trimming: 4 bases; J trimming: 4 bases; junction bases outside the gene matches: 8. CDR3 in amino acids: CASSSVAGVIYNEQFF. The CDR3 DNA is TGTGCCAGCAGCTCGGTAGCGGGAGTTATATACAATGAGCAGTTCTTC. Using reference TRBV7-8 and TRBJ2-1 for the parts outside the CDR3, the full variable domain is GAGVSQSPRYKVAKRGQDVALRCDPISGHVSLFWYQQALGQGPEFLTYFQNEAQLDKSGLPSDRFFAERPEGSVSTLKIQRTQQEDSAVYLCASSSVAGVIYNEQFFGPGTRLTVL.

In nucleotides, the CDR3 is TGTGCCAGCAGTGTATCAGTAACCACAGATACGCAGTATTTT. This encodes CASSVSVTTDTQYF. This chain uses TRBV2 with TRBJ2-3, with D uncertain. With 4 bases removed from V and 2 bases from J, the gap between germline ends came to 10 bases. Germline values: CDR1 SNHLY, CDR2 FYNNEI. CDR3 length: 14 amino acids.

CDR3 loop: CASSFFQLTYEQYF. CDR3 coding DNA: TGTGCCAGCAGCTTCTTCCAACTTACCTACGAGCAGTACTTC. This rearrangement joins TRBV11-2 to TRBJ2-7; no clear D gene. V dropped 3 bases and J dropped 2 bases, with 11 bases sitting between them. This CDR3 region has 14 residues. Germline values: CDR1 SGHAT, CDR2 FQNNGV.

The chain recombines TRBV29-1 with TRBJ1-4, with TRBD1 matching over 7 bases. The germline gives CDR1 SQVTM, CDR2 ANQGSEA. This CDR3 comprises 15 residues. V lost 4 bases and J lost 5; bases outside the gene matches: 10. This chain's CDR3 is CSVVGWQGGNEKLFF. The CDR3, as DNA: TGCAGCGTTGTTGGTTGGCAGGGGGGAAATGAAAAACTGTTTTTT. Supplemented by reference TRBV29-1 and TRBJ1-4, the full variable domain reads SAVISQKPSRDICQRGTSLTIQCQVDSQVTMMFWYRQQPGQSLTLIATANQGSEATYESGFVIDKFPISRPNLTFSTLTVSNMSPEDSSIYLCSVVGWQGGNEKLFFGSGTQLSVL.

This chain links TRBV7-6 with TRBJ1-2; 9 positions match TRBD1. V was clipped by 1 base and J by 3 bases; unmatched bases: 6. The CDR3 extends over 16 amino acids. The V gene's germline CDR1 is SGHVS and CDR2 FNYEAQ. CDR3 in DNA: TGTGCCAGCAGCTTAGGCCGGGACAGGGACGACTATGGCTACACCTTC. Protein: CASSLGRDRDDYGYTF.

As DNA, the CDR3 is TGTGCCTGGAGTGGCCTCCAACTAGCGCGCGACACAGATACGCAGTATTTT. Protein sequence: CAWSGLQLARDTDTQYF. This rearrangement joins TRBV30 to TRBJ2-3; 7 bases agree with TRBD2. With V trimmed by 1 base and J by 2 bases, 12 bases remained unmatched. This CDR3 is built from 17 residues. The germline V gene has CDR1 GTSNPN and CDR2 SVGIG (reference sequence).

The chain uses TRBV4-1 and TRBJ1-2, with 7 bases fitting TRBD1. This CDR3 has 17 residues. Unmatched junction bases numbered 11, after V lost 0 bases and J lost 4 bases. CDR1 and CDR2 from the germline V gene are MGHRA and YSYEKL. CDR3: CASSQDPTGKVGYGYTF. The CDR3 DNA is TGCGCCAGCAGCCAAGATCCGACAGGGAAGGTGGGCTATGGCTACACCTTC.

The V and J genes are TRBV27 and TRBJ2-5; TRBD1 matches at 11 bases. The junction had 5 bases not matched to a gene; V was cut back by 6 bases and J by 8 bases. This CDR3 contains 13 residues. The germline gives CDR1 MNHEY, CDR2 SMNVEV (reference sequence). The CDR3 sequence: CASSPGQGGTQYF. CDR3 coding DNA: TGTGCCAGCAGCCCGGGACAGGGGGGCACCCAGTACTTC.

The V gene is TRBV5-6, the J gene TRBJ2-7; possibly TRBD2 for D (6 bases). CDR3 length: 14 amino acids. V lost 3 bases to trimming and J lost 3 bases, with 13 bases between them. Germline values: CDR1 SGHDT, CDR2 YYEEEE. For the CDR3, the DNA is TGTGCCAGCAGCTGGGGCCGGGGGAGCTACGAGCAGTACTTC. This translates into CASSWGRGSYEQYF. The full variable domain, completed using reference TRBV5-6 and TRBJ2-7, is DAGVTQSPTHLIKTRGQQVTLRCSPKSGHDTVSWYQQALGQGPQFIFQYYEEEERQRGNFPDRFSGHQFPNYSSELNVNALLLGDSALYLCASSWGRGSYEQYFGPGTRLTVT.

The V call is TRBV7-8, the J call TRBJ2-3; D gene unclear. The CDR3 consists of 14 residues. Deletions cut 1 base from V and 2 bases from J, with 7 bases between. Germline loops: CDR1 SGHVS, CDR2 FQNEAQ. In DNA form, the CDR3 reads TGTGCCAGCAGCTTAGTCGAGTACACAGATACGCAGTATTTT. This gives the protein CASSLVEYTDTQYF.

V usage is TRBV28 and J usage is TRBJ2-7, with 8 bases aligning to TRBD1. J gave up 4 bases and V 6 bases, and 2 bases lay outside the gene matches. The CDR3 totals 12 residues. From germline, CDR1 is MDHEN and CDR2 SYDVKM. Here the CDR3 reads CASSRQGYEQYF. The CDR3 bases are TGTGCCAGCAGCCGACAGGGGTACGAGCAGTACTTC. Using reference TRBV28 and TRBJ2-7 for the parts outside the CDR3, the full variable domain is DVKVTQSSRYLVKRTGEKVFLECVQDMDHENMFWYRQDPGLGLRLIYFSYDVKMKEKGDIPEGYSVSREKKERFSLILESASTNQTSMYLCASSRQGYEQYFGPGTRLTVT.

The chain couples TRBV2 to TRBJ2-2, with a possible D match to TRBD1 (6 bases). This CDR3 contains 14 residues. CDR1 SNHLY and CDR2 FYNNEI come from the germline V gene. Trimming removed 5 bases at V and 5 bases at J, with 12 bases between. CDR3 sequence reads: CASSPRGRTGELFF. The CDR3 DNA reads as TGTGCCAGCAGTCCCAGGGGTAGGACCGGGGAGCTGTTTTTT.